This T cell receptor (beta chain) was recovered during a study of CD8+ T cells in alopecia areata. General observations from the study: Affected scalp, especially in alopecia totalis/universalis, had a higher clonality than normal scalp did. Patients showed less clear TCR sequence sharing than mice, possibly partly because of HLA diversity.

Turning to this clone: What it binds is not known.

Once RNA had been extracted, it was reverse transcribed into cDNA to act as the sequencing template. The method was immunoSEQ multiplex PCR; TCRdb's version includes in-frame clones alone and lacks a portion of them. The sample yields some 30,000 clones, 62% seen once. The CDR3 contains 13 residues. Germline values: CDR1 SGHAT, CDR2 FQNNGV. The J segment lost 2 bases and the V segment lost 3 bases, leaving 0 bases of the junction unmatched. The source is a human donor with alopecia areata. Sequenced: NKG2D-high CD8+ T cells sorted from blood. The V and J genes are TRBV11-2 and TRBJ2-7; TRBD2 agrees at 8 bases. The CDR3: CASSLGLAYEQYF. CDR3 in DNA: TGTGCCAGCAGCTTGGGACTAGCCTACGAGCAGTACTTC. Complete variable domain (other parts from reference TRBV11-2 and TRBJ2-7): EAGVAQSPRYKIIEKRQSVAFWCNPISGHATLYWYQQILGQGPKLLIQFQNNGVVDDSQLPKDRFSAERLKGVDSTLKIQPAKLEDSAVYLCASSLGLAYEQYFGPGTRLTVT.